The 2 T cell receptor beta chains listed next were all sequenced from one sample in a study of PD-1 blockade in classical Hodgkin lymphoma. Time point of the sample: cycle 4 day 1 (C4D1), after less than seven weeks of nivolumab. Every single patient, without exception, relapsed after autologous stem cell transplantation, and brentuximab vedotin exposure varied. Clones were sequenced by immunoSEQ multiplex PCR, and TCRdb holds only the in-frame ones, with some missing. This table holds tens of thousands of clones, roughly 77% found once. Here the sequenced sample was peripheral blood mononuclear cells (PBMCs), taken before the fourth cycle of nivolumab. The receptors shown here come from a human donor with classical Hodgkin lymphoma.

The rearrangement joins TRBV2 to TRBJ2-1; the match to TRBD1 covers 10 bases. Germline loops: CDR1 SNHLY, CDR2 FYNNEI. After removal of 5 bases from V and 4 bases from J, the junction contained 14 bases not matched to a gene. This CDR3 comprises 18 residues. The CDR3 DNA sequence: TGTGCCAGCAGTCCCGTTACTCTGGACAGGGGGGAATACAATGAGCAGTTCTTC. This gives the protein CASSPVTLDRGEYNEQFF.

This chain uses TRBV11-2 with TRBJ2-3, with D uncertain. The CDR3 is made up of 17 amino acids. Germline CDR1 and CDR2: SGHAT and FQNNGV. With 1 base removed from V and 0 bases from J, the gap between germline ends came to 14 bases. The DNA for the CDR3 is TGTGCCAGCAGCTTAGGGCTAAACCAATTTAGCACAGATACGCAGTATTTT. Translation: CASSLGLNQFSTDTQYF.